The sequence of this TCR beta chain was determined in a study of early T cells in non-severe SARS-CoV-2 infection. CDR1 WSHSY and CDR2 SAAADI come from the germline V gene. The CDR3 loop spans 14 amino acids. After removal of 6 bases from V and 0 bases from J, the junction contained 4 bases not matched to a gene. Only a few counts were recorded for this clonotype. The protocol attached unique molecular identifiers to individual cDNA molecules. TCRdb independently ran MiXCR on the 5' RACE reads; one entry per CDR3 protein. The sample holds 100,000 to 150,000 distinct CDR3 sequences, 15% seen once. The J gene is TRBJ2-7, the V gene TRBV10-2, with 8 bases matching TRBD2. The material sequenced was whole blood. The origin of this receptor is an adult who was a healthcare worker with PCR-confirmed SARS-CoV-2 infection or an uninfected control (not recorded which). CDR3 loop: CASRTGTSSYEQYF. The DNA for the CDR3 is TGCGCCAGCAGGACCGGGACTAGCTCCTACGAGCAGTACTTC.